The sequence of this T cell receptor (beta chain) was determined in a study of T cells in Graves' hyperthyroidism and ophthalmopathy (dated by TCRdb to between 2019 and 2020). Study-wide context: Peripheral blood samples were taken at the time of initial diagnosis, prior to any treatment. Following sampling, methimazole starting at 30 mg daily was given to hyperthyroidism patients, and high-dose intravenous methylprednisolone was given to ophthalmopathy patients. The study also compared thyroid tissue and blood T-cell repertoires from more than five Graves' hyperthyroidism patients. TCR Vbeta CDR3 sequencing of some 140 peripheral blood samples (fewer than 45 ophthalmopathy, about 74 hyperthyroidism and approximately 17 progressor patients) is reported in the paper. Prospective prediction of ophthalmopathy was tested in an independent validation cohort of 18 to 20 hyperthyroidism patients and 15 to 17 patients who later progressed to ophthalmopathy. The roughly 99 discovery patients were divided at random into training and test sets in a 7:3 ratio. To identify TCR V-J signatures that set the groups apart, the researchers used a discovery cohort of 95 to 100 patients, made up of around 40 with Graves' ophthalmopathy and about 60 with stable Graves' hyperthyroidism. Study-wide conclusions, independent of this receptor: Sample size was not statistically predetermined, and blinding of investigators to group allocation was not performed. A 13 V-J signature model separated ophthalmopathy from stable hyperthyroidism, with 87.88% sensitivity and 81.08% specificity in cross-validation and 80%/75% in testing. During validation, the model predicted progression to ophthalmopathy a median of approximately 6.5 months ahead of onset, with 70.59% sensitivity and 72.22% specificity. Blood samples also contained most of the expanded thyroid clonotypes (frequency above 0.001), which suggests that blood repertoires may reflect thyroid immune responses.

Ophthalmopathy patients had moderately to severely active disease, Clinical Activity Score of at least 3, NOSPECS grade of at least 4, and duration under 3 months. Patients with uncontrolled infections, other autoimmune diseases, pregnancy or lactation were excluded. Clinical symptoms, serum thyroxine and TRAb, thyroid ultrasound, and orbital computed tomography formed the basis for the diagnoses. Ficoll-Paque density gradient centrifugation was used to isolate PBMCs from 8.5 to 10 ml of fresh peripheral blood. Total RNA was extracted using Trizol reagent, and RNA quality was assessed on an Agilent 2100 Bioanalyzer. This clonotype has a count of ten or more. Its specific antigen is unknown. No much larger clone exists at a distance of one base, and base qualities are not known. The CDR3 starts with the cysteine, ends with the phenylalanine, and has 13 residues. Left in the record is the CDR3 DNA by itself, 39 bases read in frame from the first base. Taken from the germline V gene (reference sequence), the CDR1 and CDR2 loops are LNHNV and YYDKDF. V is clipped by 5 bases and J by 4 bases, and the sequence between their germline boundaries is 8 bases long.

Amplification of TCR beta CDR3 regions was carried out from RNA transcripts. A first-round RT-PCR of the TCR CDR3 used the HTBI primer set with the Qiagen OneStep RT-PCR kit. Libraries were constructed in a second round of multiplex PCR, after which size selection and purification were carried out. The libraries were sequenced on an Illumina HiSeq2000 using paired-end 100 bp reads. Per the source publication's procedure: SOAPnuke was used to process the raw data, throwing out any read that contained adapters or uncalled bases, had a mean Phred below 15, or lacked an exact constant-primer or identifier match. COPE v1.2.5 was used to merge high-quality paired reads, and clonotypes were defined as unique nucleotide sequences. Clonotypes were aligned to IMGT TRBV, TRBD and TRBJ reference segments using MiTCR v1.1. Only V-J combinations with frequency above 0.0001, covering 99.2% of repertoires, were analysed. The TCS score was defined as F50 (clonal expansion) divided by E x V (chaos), with BLOSUM62-based TCRdist calculated between CDR3 peptides within each V-J. Welch's t-statistics and random forest reduced around 550 V-J features to some 14, which were used in a naive Bayes classifier (R e1071). Thyroid-blood repertoire similarity was quantified with the Morisita-Horn index. TCRdb applied fastp at Q25 and MiXCR to the public reads, then kept only in-frame beta chains. All rows with the same CDR3 protein become a single entry with the most common DNA and genes. Clone size and V and J calls follow TCRdb, not the original study. The sample table holds 640,000 or so distinct CDR3 sequences, of which roughly 14% were seen once. The ten top clones hold approximately 4.3% of the sample.

The TCR was taken from a woman aged 40 to 50 with Graves' ophthalmopathy. This receptor chain uses TRBV15 and TRBJ2-2, with no D gene named confidently. Specimen: blood. For the CDR3, the sequence is CATSRLATGELFF. The nucleotide sequence is given as TGTGCCACCAGCCGACTCGCCACCGGGGAGCTGTTTTTT. Extended through the reference TRBV15 and TRBJ2-2 proteins, this CDR3 yields the full variable domain: DAMVIQNPRYQVTQFGKPVTLSCSQTLNHNVMYWYQQKSSQAPKLLFHYYDKDFNNEADTPDNFQSRRPNTSFCFLDIRSPGLGDTAMYLCATSRLATGELFFGEGSRLTVL.